One and the same sample provided the 28 T cell receptor beta chains below, sequenced in a study of T cells in Graves' hyperthyroidism and ophthalmopathy. Amplified TCR beta CDR3 regions derived from RNA transcripts. RT-PCR in the first round (using the HTBI primer set) targeted the TCR CDR3. TCRdb reprocessed the multiplex PCR reads via MiXCR and lists one record per CDR3 protein. The table shows fewer than 700,000 distinct CDR3 sequences, with under 20% occurring only once. Sequenced material: blood. These receptors originate from a woman between 18 and 30 years old with Graves' ophthalmopathy.

Many counts were recorded for this clonotype. The genes are TRBV27 and TRBJ2-1, with 10 bases that match TRBD1. Germline V gives CDR1 MNHEY, CDR2 SMNVEV (reference sequence). This CDR3 has 14 residues. After removal of 6 bases from V and 7 bases from J, the junction contained 6 bases not matched to a gene. CDR3 sequence (DNA): TGTGCCAGCAGCCCCGGGACAGGGGAAAATGAGCAGTTCTTC. Amino acids: CASSPGTGENEQFF.

This clonotype occurred many times. The chain carries TRBV5-6 and TRBJ1-1; D might be TRBD1 (6 bases). The germline gives CDR1 SGHDT, CDR2 YYEEEE. Trimming shortened V by 5 bases and J by 7 bases, and 18 bases separated the two germline ends. This CDR3 region has 14 residues. CDR3 nucleotide sequence: TGTGCCAGCAGACACACAGTGGGGGCTCGTGAAGCTTTCTTT. Translating gives CASRHTVGAREAFF. Full variable domain (outside the CDR3, taken from reference TRBV5-6 and TRBJ1-1): DAGVTQSPTHLIKTRGQQVTLRCSPKSGHDTVSWYQQALGQGPQFIFQYYEEEERQRGNFPDRFSGHQFPNYSSELNVNALLLGDSALYLCASRHTVGAREAFFGQGTRLTVV.

This clonotype was seen more than once but under ten times. This chain's CDR3 is CASGPPRPHNTEAFF. The DNA of the CDR3 is TGTGCCAGCGGCCCACCCCGGCCCCATAACACTGAAGCTTTCTTT. The chain uses TRBV11-2 and TRBJ1-1; no firm D call. V lost 8 bases and J lost 2, with 18 bases in between. The CDR3 totals 15 residues. The germline V gene encodes CDR1 SGHAT and CDR2 FQNNGV.

This chain joins TRBV30 and TRBJ2-7; the match to TRBD1 covers 9 bases. CDR1 is GTSNPN and CDR2 is SVGIG in the germline V gene (reference sequence). The CDR3 is 14 residues long. Trimming took 4 bases from V and 2 from J; bases not matched to a gene: 6. This chain's CDR3 is CAWTRDRETYEQYF. Written as DNA, the CDR3 is TGTGCCTGGACCAGGGACAGGGAGACCTACGAGCAGTACTTC.

This clonotype was picked up a small number of times. The chain uses TRBV27 and TRBJ2-1, with D unclear. Between the trimmed V and J ends, which lost 3 bases and 5 bases, there was a span of 11 bases. The CDR3 length is 14 residues. CDR1 MNHEY and CDR2 SMNVEV come from the germline V gene (reference sequence). CDR3 coding DNA: TGTGCCAGCAGTTTCACTCATCTCGACAATGAGCAGTTCTTC. Translating it yields CASSFTHLDNEQFF.

The chain joins TRBV11-2 to TRBJ2-1; 10 bases agree with TRBD1. CDR1 SGHAT and CDR2 FQNNGV come from the germline V gene. V lost 4 bases and J lost 9; bases outside the gene matches: 9. The CDR3 extends over 15 amino acids. The CDR3 DNA reads as TGTGCCAGCAGCTCAGGGGGGACAGGGGCAGGTGAGCAGTTCTTC. It encodes CASSSGGTGAGEQFF.

The chain has TRBV4-3 and TRBJ1-1, with 12 bases lining up with TRBD1. The CDR3 consists of 15 residues. The junction had 7 bases not matched to a gene; V was cut back by 0 bases and J by 11 bases. Germline CDR1 is LGHNA and CDR2 is YSLEER. The CDR3 sequence is CASSQEGTGGDLAFF. The CDR3 nucleotides read TGCGCCAGCAGCCAAGAAGGGACAGGGGGCGACTTGGCTTTCTTT.

Only a few counts were recorded for this clonotype. Here the CDR3 reads CASSLRGRPTYTDTQYF. CDR3 nucleotides: TGCGCCAGCAGCTTGCGAGGGAGGCCTACCTACACAGATACGCAGTATTTT. The chain has TRBV5-1 and TRBJ2-3; D may be TRBD2 (6 bases). The CDR3 is 17 residues long. V shed 1 base and J shed 2 bases, with 17 bases lying between them. The V gene's germline CDR1 is SGHRS and CDR2 YFSETQ.

This clonotype showed up just a few times. V usage is TRBV5-8 and J usage is TRBJ2-2, with 7 nucleotides matching TRBD2. CDR1 and CDR2 (germline): SGHTS, YDEGEE. The length of the CDR3 is 14 residues. Trimming at V came to 0 bases and at J to 7 bases, leaving 3 bases not matched to a gene. Here the CDR3 reads CASSLERGNGELFF. Here the CDR3 DNA reads TGTGCCAGCAGCTTGGAGCGGGGTAACGGGGAGCTGTTTTTT.

This sequence joins TRBV5-1 and TRBJ1-3; no firm D call. Germline V gene data show CDR1 as SGHRS and CDR2 as YFSETQ. This CDR3 contains 15 residues. The ends were cut back, 3 bases at V and 0 bases at J, with 10 bases in the middle. The CDR3 sequence: CASSSEPDSGNTIYF. DNA for the CDR3: TGCGCCAGCAGCTCCGAACCTGACTCTGGAAACACCATATATTTT.

In this sample, this clonotype turned up a few times. The rearrangement uses TRBV12-3 or TRBV12-4 and TRBJ1-1; D remains ambiguous. The V end was cut by 8 bases, the J end by 2 bases, with 12 bases between. The CDR3 is 13 amino acids. In DNA, the CDR3 is TGTGCCAGCTTCTCGGGCCCCAACACTGAAGCTTTCTTT. This gives the protein CASFSGPNTEAFF.

This clonotype was counted many times. This chain links TRBV20-1 with TRBJ2-5; 7 nucleotides agree with TRBD1. The CDR3 covers 11 residues. After removal of 6 bases from V and 11 bases from J, the junction contained 9 bases not matched to a gene. Germline CDR1 DFQATT, CDR2 SNEGSKA (reference sequence). CDR3 region: CSAEGDSAQYF. The CDR3 nucleotides read TGCAGTGCCGAAGGGGACAGCGCTCAGTACTTC.

This clonotype was seen a handful of times. V is TRBV20-1 and J is TRBJ1-4; 10 bases fit TRBD1. V dropped 6 bases and J dropped 4; count of bases not matched to a gene: 5. Germline V lookup: CDR1 DFQATT, CDR2 SNEGSKA (reference sequence). The CDR3 contains 14 residues. CDR3 protein: CSALRTGGNEKLFF. CDR3 DNA sequence: TGCAGTGCCCTCAGGACAGGGGGTAATGAAAAACTGTTTTTT.

The CDR3 DNA follows: TGTGCCAGCAGGCGGGACAGGGGGCAAAGTGGCTACACCTTC. Encoded protein: CASRRDRGQSGYTF. The J gene is TRBJ1-2, the V gene TRBV2, with 12 bases aligning to TRBD1. V was pared by 6 bases and J by 7 bases, with 6 bases of the junction left unmatched. Germline V gene lookup returns CDR1 SNHLY and CDR2 FYNNEI. CDR3 size: 14 residues. The variable domain in full, with the rest retrieved from reference TRBV2 and TRBJ1-2, is EPEVTQTPSHQVTQMGQEVILRCVPISNHLYFYWYRQILGQKVEFLVSFYNNEISEKSEIFDDQFSVERPDGSNFTLKIRSTKLEDSAMYFCASRRDRGQSGYTFGSGTRLTVV.

This clonotype was detected many times. The rearrangement links TRBV27 to TRBJ1-1, with 9 bases aligning to TRBD1. The CDR3 loop spans 15 amino acids. V was clipped by 6 bases and J by 0 bases; unmatched bases: 5. The germline gives CDR1 MNHEY, CDR2 SMNVEV (reference sequence). CDR3 loop: CASRPGQGLNTEAFF. The CDR3 DNA reads as TGTGCCAGCAGGCCTGGACAGGGGCTGAACACTGAAGCTTTCTTT.

This clonotype was counted a few times. The genes are TRBV29-1 and TRBJ2-1, with a weak D call TRBD2 (6 bases). The germline V gene encodes CDR1 SQVTM and CDR2 ANQGSEA. The CDR3 has 14 amino acids. V was clipped by 8 bases and J by 7 bases, with 21 bases between them. CDR3 residues: CSTRDFRSPNEQFF. CDR3 nucleotide sequence: TGCAGCACCAGGGACTTCCGATCCCCAAATGAGCAGTTCTTC.

Ten or more counts support this clonotype. The DNA of the CDR3 is TGCGCCAGCAGCTTTACCGCCAGCAGCTATGGCTACACCTTC. This translates into CASSFTASSYGYTF. This chain joins TRBV5-1 and TRBJ1-2; the D is unclear. From germline, CDR1 is SGHRS and CDR2 YFSETQ. The CDR3 loop spans 14 amino acids. Trimming removed 2 bases from V and 4 bases from J, with 12 bases in between.

About this clonotype: This may stem from a read error, because a much larger clone lies one nucleotide away. The rearrangement links TRBV6-2 or TRBV6-3 to TRBJ1-5; 8 nucleotides agree with TRBD1. This CDR3 is built from 15 residues. Trimming at V came to 9 bases and at J to 5 bases, leaving 12 bases not matched to a gene. CDR1 and CDR2 from the germline V gene are MNHEY and SVGEGT. The CDR3 sequence is CASRSRGRGHQPQHF. CDR3 DNA sequence: TGTGCCAGTAGAAGTCGGGGCAGGGGGCATCAGCCCCAGCATTTT.

The sample holds a few counts of this clonotype. The chain uses TRBV9 and TRBJ2-1; D may be TRBD1 (5 bases). The germline V gene encodes CDR1 SGDLS and CDR2 YYNGEE. This CDR3 contains 16 residues. The V end was cut by 4 bases, the J end by 6 bases, with 20 bases between. The CDR3 loop reads CASSPLGGADTNEQFF. The DNA of the CDR3 is TGTGCCAGCAGCCCCCTCGGTGGGGCAGACACCAATGAGCAGTTCTTC. Looking up the rest from reference TRBV9 and TRBJ2-1 gives the full variable domain: DSGVTQTPKHLITATGQRVTLRCSPRSGDLSVYWYQQSLDQGLQFLIQYYNGEERAKGNILERFSAQQFPDLHSELNLSSLELGDSALYFCASSPLGGADTNEQFFGPGTRLTVL.

The V and J genes are TRBV5-4 and TRBJ2-2, with D possibly being TRBD1 (6 bases). Germline CDR1 SGHNT, CDR2 YYREEE (reference sequence). V lost 4 bases to trimming and J lost 6 bases, with 16 bases between them. This CDR3 is 15 amino acids long. CDR3 sequence reads: CASSPGQSIAGELFF. CDR3 nucleotides: TGTGCCAGCAGCCCTGGACAGAGTATAGCCGGGGAGCTGTTTTTT.

This clonotype showed up just a few times. The chain couples TRBV28 to TRBJ1-5; D not certain. The germline gives CDR1 MDHEN, CDR2 SYDVKM. Trimming shortened V by 5 bases and J by 1 base, and 12 bases separated the two germline ends. The length of the CDR3 is 15 residues. CDR3 sequence: CASSRPGTSNQPQHF. CDR3 DNA sequence: TGTGCCAGCAGTCGCCCCGGCACGAGCAATCAGCCCCAGCATTTT.

As concerns this clonotype: A single base separates this from a much larger clone, so it may be a read error. The genes are TRBV5-6 and TRBJ2-1; D uncertain. Germline CDR1 and CDR2: SGHDT and YYEEEE. V was pared by 4 bases and J by 5 bases, with 10 bases between. The CDR3 length is 13 residues. CDR3 bases: TGTGCCAGCAGCACGGGTCCCCACAATGAGCAGTTCTTC. The encoded protein is CASSTGPHNEQFF.

This clonotype occurred many times. The chain joins TRBV13 to TRBJ2-1, with D perhaps matching TRBD1 (6 bases). Trimming pared 0 bases from V and 4 bases from J, leaving 10 bases between. The CDR3 has 15 amino acids. Germline V CDR1 and CDR2: PRHDT, FYEKMQ (reference sequence). The CDR3 coding sequence is TGTGCCAGCAGCTTAGGACGAGGACAGTACAATGAGCAGTTCTTC. It encodes CASSLGRGQYNEQFF.

This clonotype was observed a few times. This rearrangement joins TRBV20-1 to TRBJ2-7; D ambiguous. This CDR3 has 13 residues. The V gene's germline CDR1 is DFQATT and CDR2 SNEGSKA (reference sequence). With 5 bases removed from V and 4 bases from J, the gap between germline ends came to 15 bases. The DNA for the CDR3 is TGCAGTGCTCGTGATAGCCGTACTTACGAGCAGTACTTC. Translated, it gives CSARDSRTYEQYF.

This clonotype was seen repeatedly, ten times or more. This sequence joins TRBV6-1 and TRBJ2-5; 12 positions match TRBD2. This CDR3 contains 15 residues. Losses at the gene ends were 2 bases for V and 5 bases for J; bases not matched to a gene: 3. CDR1 MNHNS and CDR2 SASEGT come from the germline V gene. The CDR3 sequence: CASSESTSGSETQYF. CDR3 in DNA: TGTGCCAGCAGTGAATCGACTAGCGGGAGCGAGACCCAGTACTTC.

The chain links TRBV28 to TRBJ1-2; perhaps TRBD1 as D (6 bases). V was trimmed by 5 bases and J by 7 bases, leaving 17 bases between them. Looked up from germline, CDR1 is MDHEN and CDR2 is SYDVKM. This CDR3 region has 14 residues. The CDR3 bases are TGTGCCAGCAGTCAAGGGGGGGCGGGAAGTGGCTACACCTTC. It encodes CASSQGGAGSGYTF.

This clonotype was seen only a few times. The CDR3 sequence is CASSQEIRQPQHF. CDR3 DNA: TGCGCCAGCAGCCAAGAAATAAGGCAGCCCCAGCATTTT. V usage is TRBV4-1 and J usage is TRBJ1-5; D unclear. Trimming took off 0 bases at V and 7 bases at J, with 7 bases between the two ends. CDR3 length equals 13 residues. Germline lookup yields CDR1 MGHRA and CDR2 YSYEKL.

This clonotype was observed once. V and J are TRBV19 and TRBJ1-5, with 7 bases matching TRBD1. V dropped 5 bases and J dropped 1; count of bases not matched to a gene: 17. Germline values: CDR1 LNHDA, CDR2 SQIVND (reference sequence). The CDR3 has 19 residues. Written as DNA, the CDR3 is TGTGCCAGTAGTGATGACAGGGCAAGGCTTAAGATGAGCAATCAGCCCCAGCATTTT. Translating gives CASSDDRARLKMSNQPQHF.